Reported below is one T cell receptor beta chain. Individuals aged about 18 to 100 years were recruited from 24 US areas. These data belong to a study of blood T cell repertoires in COVID-19. Study-wide background: Sample material is recorded as cDNA or gDNA derived from T cells, B-cell-depleted T cells, or PBMCs.

This CDR3 is built from 15 residues. The V and J ends lost 1 base and 7 bases respectively, with 16 bases between them. Germline CDR1 and CDR2: LGHNA and YNFKEQ. Assay used: immunoSEQ multiplex PCR; TCRdb lists only in-frame clones, some missing. The sample has hundreds of thousands of clones; roughly 86% are singletons. This TCR came from a woman aged 45-59 years who had recovered from COVID-19. The rearrangement uses TRBV4-2 and TRBJ1-2, with no clear D. The sample comprised PBMCs or T cells enriched from blood (not recorded which). This CDR3 is CASSQGAPAVSGYTF. The CDR3, as DNA: TGTGCCAGCAGCCAAGGGGCCCCAGCGGTATCTGGCTACACCTTC.